The entry below describes one T cell receptor beta chain. The data were taken from a study of blood T cell repertoires in COVID-19. About the study: PBMCs, B-cell-depleted T cells, or T cells were the source of the cDNA or gDNA that made up the material.

Here immunoSEQ multiplex PCR was the method, and the copy in TCRdb shows in-frame clones only, minus some. In the table there are about 190,000 clones, roughly 79% of which are singletons. The CDR3 spans 14 residues. Trimming removed 4 bases from V and 3 bases from J; junction bases left unmatched: 6. Per germline, CDR1 SGHNT and CDR2 YYREEE (reference sequence). Sequencing used peripheral blood. The chain employs TRBV5-4 and TRBJ2-7; 8 bases agree with TRBD1. The sequence derives from a man aged 55 to 70 with active or convalescent COVID-19. For the CDR3, the DNA is TGTGCCAGCAGCCCCCAGGGGGCCCTCTACGAGCAGTACTTC. Translation gives CASSPQGALYEQYF.